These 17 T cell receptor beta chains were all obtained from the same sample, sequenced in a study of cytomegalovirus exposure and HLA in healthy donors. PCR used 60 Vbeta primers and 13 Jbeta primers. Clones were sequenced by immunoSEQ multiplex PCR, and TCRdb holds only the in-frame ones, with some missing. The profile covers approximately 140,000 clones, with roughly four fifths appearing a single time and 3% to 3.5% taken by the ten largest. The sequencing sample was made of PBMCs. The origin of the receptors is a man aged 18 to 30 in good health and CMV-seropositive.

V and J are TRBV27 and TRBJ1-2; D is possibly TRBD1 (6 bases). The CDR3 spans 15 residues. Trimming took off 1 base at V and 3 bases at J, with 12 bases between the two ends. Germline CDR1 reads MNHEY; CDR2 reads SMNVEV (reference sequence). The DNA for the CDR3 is TGTGCCAGCAGTTTATTAGGACAGAATTACTATGGCTACACCTTC. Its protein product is CASSLLGQNYYGYTF.

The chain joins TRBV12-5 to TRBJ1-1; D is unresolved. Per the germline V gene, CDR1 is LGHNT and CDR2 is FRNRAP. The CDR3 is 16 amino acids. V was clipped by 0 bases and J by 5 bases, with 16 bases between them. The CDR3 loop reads CASGLVVGGRGTEAFF. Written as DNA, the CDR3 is TGTGCTAGTGGTTTGGTAGTGGGAGGGAGAGGGACTGAAGCTTTCTTT.

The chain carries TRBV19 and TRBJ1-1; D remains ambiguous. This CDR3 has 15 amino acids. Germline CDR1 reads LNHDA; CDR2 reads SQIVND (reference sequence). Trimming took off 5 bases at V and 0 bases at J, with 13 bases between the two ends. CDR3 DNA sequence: TGTGCCAGTAGTTTATCGACAATCATGAACACTGAAGCTTTCTTT. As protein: CASSLSTIMNTEAFF.

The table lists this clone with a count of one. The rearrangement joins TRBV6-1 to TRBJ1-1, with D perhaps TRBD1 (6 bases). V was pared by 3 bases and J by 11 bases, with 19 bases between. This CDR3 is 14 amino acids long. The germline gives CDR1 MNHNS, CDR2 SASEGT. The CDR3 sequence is CASSDGQHDPRAFF. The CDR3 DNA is TGTGCCAGCAGTGATGGACAGCACGATCCACGGGCTTTCTTT.

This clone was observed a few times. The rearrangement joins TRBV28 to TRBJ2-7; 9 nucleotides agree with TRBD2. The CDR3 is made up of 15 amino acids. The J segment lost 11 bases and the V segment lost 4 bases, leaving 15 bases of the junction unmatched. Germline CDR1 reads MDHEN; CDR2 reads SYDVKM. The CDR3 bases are TGTGCCAGCAGTTCGCCCTCTTTAGCGGGAGTGGGAAAGTACTTC. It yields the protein CASSSPSLAGVGKYF.

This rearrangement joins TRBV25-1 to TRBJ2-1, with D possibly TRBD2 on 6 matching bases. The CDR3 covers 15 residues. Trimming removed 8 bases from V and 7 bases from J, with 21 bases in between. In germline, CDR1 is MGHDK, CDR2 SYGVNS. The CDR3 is CASSSRGGAPNEQFF. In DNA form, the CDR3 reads TGTGCCAGCTCTAGTCGGGGCGGGGCGCCGAATGAGCAGTTCTTC.

DNA of the CDR3: TGTGCCAGCAGTGAAGTAGGGGTCCCTGGCTACACCTTC. Protein product: CASSEVGVPGYTF. The rearrangement links TRBV2 to TRBJ1-2, with D possibly being TRBD1 (5 bases). V lost 1 base and J lost 7, with 10 bases in between. The CDR3 spans 13 residues. The germline V gene encodes CDR1 SNHLY and CDR2 FYNNEI.

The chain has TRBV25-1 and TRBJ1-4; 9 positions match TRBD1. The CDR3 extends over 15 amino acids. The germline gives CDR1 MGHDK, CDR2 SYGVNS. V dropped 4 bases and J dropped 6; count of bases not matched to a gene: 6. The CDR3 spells CASSGRTGVYEKLFF. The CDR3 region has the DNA TGTGCCAGCAGTGGACGGACAGGGGTGTATGAAAAACTGTTTTTT.

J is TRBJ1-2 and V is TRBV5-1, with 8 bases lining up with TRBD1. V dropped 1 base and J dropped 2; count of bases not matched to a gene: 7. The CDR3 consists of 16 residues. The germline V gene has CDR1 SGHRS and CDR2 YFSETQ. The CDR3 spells CASSLTTGVSNYGYTF. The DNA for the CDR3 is TGCGCCAGCAGCTTGACGACAGGGGTATCCAACTATGGCTACACCTTC.

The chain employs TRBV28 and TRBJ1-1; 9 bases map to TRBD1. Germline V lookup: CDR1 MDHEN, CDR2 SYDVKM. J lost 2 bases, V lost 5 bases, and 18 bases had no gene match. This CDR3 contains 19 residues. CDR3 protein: CASSQFPFPGQGGNTEAFF. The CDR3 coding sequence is TGTGCCAGCAGTCAATTCCCATTTCCGGGACAGGGAGGTAACACTGAAGCTTTCTTT.

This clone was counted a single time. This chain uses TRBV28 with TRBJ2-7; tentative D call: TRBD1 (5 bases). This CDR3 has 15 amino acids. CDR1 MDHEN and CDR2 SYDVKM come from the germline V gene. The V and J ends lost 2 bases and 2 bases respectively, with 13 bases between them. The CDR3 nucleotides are TGTGCCAGCAGTTTAGGAGCCCAGGGCCCCTACGAGCAGTACTTC. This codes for CASSLGAQGPYEQYF.

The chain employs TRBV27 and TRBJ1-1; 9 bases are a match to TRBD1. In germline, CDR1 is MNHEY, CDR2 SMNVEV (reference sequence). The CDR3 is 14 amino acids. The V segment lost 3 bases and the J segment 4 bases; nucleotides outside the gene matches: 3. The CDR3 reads CASSLGQGATEAFF. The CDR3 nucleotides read TGTGCCAGCAGTTTGGGACAGGGTGCCACTGAAGCTTTCTTT.

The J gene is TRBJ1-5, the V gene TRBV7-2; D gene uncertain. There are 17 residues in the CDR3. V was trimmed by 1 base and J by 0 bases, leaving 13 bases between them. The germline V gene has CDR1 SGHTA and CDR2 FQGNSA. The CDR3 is CASSLDHRPFSNQPQHF. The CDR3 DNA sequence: TGTGCCAGCAGCTTAGACCACAGACCATTTAGCAATCAGCCCCAGCATTTT.

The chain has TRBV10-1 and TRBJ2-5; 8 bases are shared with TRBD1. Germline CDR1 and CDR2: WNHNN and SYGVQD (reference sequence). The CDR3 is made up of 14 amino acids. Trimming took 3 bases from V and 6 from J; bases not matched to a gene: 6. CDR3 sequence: CASSDGQGAKTQYF. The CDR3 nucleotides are TGCGCCAGCAGTGATGGTCAGGGGGCGAAGACCCAGTACTTC.

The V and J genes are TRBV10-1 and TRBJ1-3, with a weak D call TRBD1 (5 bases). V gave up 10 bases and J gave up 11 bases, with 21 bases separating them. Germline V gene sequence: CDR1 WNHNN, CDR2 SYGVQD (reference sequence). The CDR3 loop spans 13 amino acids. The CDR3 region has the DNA TGCGCCACCAGCGGAAGGGGAGGGGACGCCATATATTTT. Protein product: CATSGRGGDAIYF.

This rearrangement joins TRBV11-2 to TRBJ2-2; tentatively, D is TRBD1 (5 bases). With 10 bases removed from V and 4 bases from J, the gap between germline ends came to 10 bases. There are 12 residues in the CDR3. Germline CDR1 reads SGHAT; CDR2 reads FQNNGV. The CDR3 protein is CAINRLTGELFF. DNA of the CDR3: TGTGCCATCAACAGGCTCACCGGGGAGCTGTTTTTT.

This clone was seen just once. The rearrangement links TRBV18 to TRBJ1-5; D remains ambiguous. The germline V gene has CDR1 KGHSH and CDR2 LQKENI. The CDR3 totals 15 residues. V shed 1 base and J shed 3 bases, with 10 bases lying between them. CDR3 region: CASSPRQESNQPQHF. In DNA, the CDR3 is TGTGCCAGCTCACCACGACAAGAGTCCAATCAGCCCCAGCATTTT. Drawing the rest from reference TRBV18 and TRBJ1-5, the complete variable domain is NAGVMQNPRHLVRRRGQEARLRCSPMKGHSHVYWYRQLPEEGLKFMVYLQKENIIDESGMPKERFSAEFPKEGPSILRIQQVVRGDSAAYFCASSPRQESNQPQHFGDGTRLSIL.